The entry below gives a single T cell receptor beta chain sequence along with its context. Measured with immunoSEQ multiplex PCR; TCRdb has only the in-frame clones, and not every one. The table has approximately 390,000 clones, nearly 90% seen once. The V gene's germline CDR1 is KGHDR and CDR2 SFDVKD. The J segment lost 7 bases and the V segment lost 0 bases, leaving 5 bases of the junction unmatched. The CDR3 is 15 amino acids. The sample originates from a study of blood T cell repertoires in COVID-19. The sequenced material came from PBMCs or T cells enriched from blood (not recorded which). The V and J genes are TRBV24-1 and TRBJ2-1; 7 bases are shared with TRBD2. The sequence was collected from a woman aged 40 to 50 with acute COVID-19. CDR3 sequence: CATSDLVGGKNEQFF. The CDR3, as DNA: TGTGCCACCAGTGATTTGGTGGGGGGGAAGAATGAGCAGTTCTTC.